This TCR beta chain emerged from a study of CD8+ T cells in alopecia areata (dated by TCRdb to the late 2010s). In terms of the full investigation: Skin from C3H/HeJ donors with spontaneous alopecia (6-12 months old) was grafted onto female C3H/HeJ recipients that were 7-10 weeks old. RNA was extracted with the PAXgene miRNA kit for fixed scalp, the miRNeasy kit for PBMCs, and the RNeasy kit for mouse skin. Human TCRbeta sequencing covered scalp tissue and sorted CD4+ and CD8+ peripheral blood T cells from patchy and totalis/universalis alopecia areata patients and healthy controls. The study used high-throughput TCRbeta sequencing to examine T cell clonal expansion in alopecia areata, in both the C3H/HeJ mouse model and human patients. Scalp clonality was compared among normal scalp (n=4), patchy alopecia areata scalp (n=8), and alopecia totalis/universalis scalp (n=8). immunoSEQ multiplex PCR using 35 Vbeta forward primers and 13 Jbeta reverse primers was used to amplify TCRbeta CDR3 regions. The full study reports these points: Compared with normal scalp, lesional scalp had higher clonality and more expanded CD8+ clones, particularly in alopecia totalis/universalis, a pattern that suggests antigenic drive. Scalp TCR repertoire analysis is complicated because resident alphabeta T cells in normal human skin are also sequenced, whereas mouse skin is dominated by gammadelta T cells. TCR sequences shared between patients were less clear than in mice, possibly partly because of HLA diversity in the patient population.

Library prep was done by the immunoSEQ multiplex PCR assay. To provide template for TCR sequencing, every sample had RNA extracted and reverse transcribed into cDNA. First-strand cDNA was synthesized using SuperScript III with a 2:1 mix of oligo-dT and random hexamers. A synthetic immune receptor repertoire was used to measure amplification bias, and any remaining bias was corrected computationally. Libraries were sequenced on Illumina HiSeq using 60 bp reads that covered the CDR3 and were read from J toward V. Per the source publication's procedure: Raw reads were preprocessed to remove errors, and CDR3 was defined by IMGT conventions from the conserved cysteine to phenylalanine. To get clonality, Shannon entropy was normalized by log2 of the number of productive unique TCRs and the result was subtracted from 1. CD4 or CD8 identity of scalp clones was inferred by cross-referencing scalp TCRbeta sequences with sorted blood CD4 and CD8 repertoires. This immuneACCESS table, as held by TCRdb, lists in-frame sequences with V and J called but not all clones. Of the missing ones, under half trace to an unresolved V gene in checked studies; the others have no known cause. That table furnishes V, J and clone size, whereas the DNA furnished D and trimming. This sample includes some 1,900 clones, and none of them was observed just once. Jointly, the top ten make up about 50% of the sample.

At the junction V is shortened by 1 base and J by 1 base, with 11 bases in between. Including cysteine and phenylalanine, the CDR3 has 15 amino acids. The CDR3 was read in part: 33 bases, with the frame set at base 1. Sequences FNHDT (CDR1) and SITEND (CDR2) are obtained from the germline V gene (reference sequence). This clone was seen many times. The antigen this receptor binds is unknown. Because the receptor is murine, the gene names and germline sequences shown are mouse ones. The sequenced fragment ends 4 residues before the CDR3 boundary, so the rest is inferred from the germline J gene. The source material was lesional skin. The chain is encoded by TRBV19 joined to TRBJ1-1; the D segment could be TRBD1, given 6 matching bases. The receptor was derived from a C3H/HeJ mouse with alopecia areata. This line of mice carries MHC haplotype H2-k. The CDR3: CASSINGQINTEVFF. Incomplete CDR3 DNA: TGTGCCAGCAGTATAAACGGACAGATAAACACA.